The 18 T cell receptor beta chains reported below all come from one sample, sequenced in a study of Graves' ophthalmopathy and Graves' hyperthyroidism. RNA transcripts yielded amplified TCR beta CDR3 regions. After a first-round RT-PCR with HTBI primers, a second-round multiplex PCR was run. MiXCR, applied by TCRdb to the multiplex PCR reads, yields one record per CDR3 protein. Of 350,000 to 450,000 distinct CDR3 sequences in the sample, about a sixth are singletons; the top ten hold around 1.4%. The sequenced sample consisted of peripheral blood. The origin of the receptors is a woman in her late teens or twenties with Graves' ophthalmopathy.

This clonotype was recorded many times. This sequence joins TRBV6-5 and TRBJ1-6; D is ambiguous. The CDR3 contains 16 residues. Germline values: CDR1 MNHEY, CDR2 SVGAGI. Trimming took off 5 bases at V and 7 bases at J, with 18 bases between the two ends. CDR3 coding DNA: TGTGCCAGCAGTCCCTCAATCGGCAGGAACAATTCACCCCTCCACTTT. Its translation is CASSPSIGRNNSPLHF.

The sample holds many counts of this clonotype. This sequence joins TRBV6-2 or TRBV6-3 and TRBJ2-7; tentatively, D is TRBD1 (6 bases). The CDR3 loop spans 15 amino acids. Germline values: CDR1 MNHEY, CDR2 SVGEGT. V lost 5 bases and J lost 5, with 19 bases in between. CDR3 sequence reads: CASSSPHRARDEQYF. In DNA form, the CDR3 reads TGTGCCAGCAGTAGCCCTCACAGGGCTAGAGACGAGCAGTACTTC.

The V and J genes are TRBV29-1 and TRBJ2-7; unclear D gene. Germline CDR1 and CDR2: SQVTM and ANQGSEA. Trimming took 4 bases from V and 3 from J, leaving 10 bases between them. The CDR3 contains 12 residues. CDR3 residues: CSVVQDRYEQYF. CDR3 in DNA: TGCAGCGTTGTCCAGGACCGCTACGAGCAGTACTTC.

The rearrangement uses TRBV7-9 and TRBJ2-5; perhaps TRBD1 as D (6 bases). From germline, CDR1 is SEHNR and CDR2 FQNEAQ (reference sequence). The CDR3 is 15 residues long. V shed 2 bases and J shed 2 bases, with 12 bases lying between them. Written as DNA, the CDR3 is TGTGCCAGCAGCTTAAGGCAGGGGCATCAAGAGACCCAGTACTTC. It translates to CASSLRQGHQETQYF.

This clonotype was seen ten or more times. The genes are TRBV7-2 and TRBJ1-1; D unresolved. Germline V gene data show CDR1 as SGHTA and CDR2 as FQGNSA. V was cut by 5 bases and J by 2 bases, with 6 bases left in between. CDR3 length equals 12 residues. The CDR3 nucleotides are TGTGCCAGCAGCCAAATTAACACTGAAGCTTTCTTT. Protein product: CASSQINTEAFF.

This clonotype has a count of ten or more. The chain combines TRBV9 with TRBJ1-5, with 7 bases matching TRBD1. Trimming cost V 5 bases and J 3 bases; bases outside gene matches: 5. Per the germline V gene, CDR1 is SGDLS and CDR2 is YYNGEE. The CDR3 covers 14 residues. CDR3 sequence reads: CASSAGTVNQPQHF. The CDR3 nucleotides read TGTGCCAGCAGTGCCGGGACAGTCAATCAGCCCCAGCATTTT.

In its sample, this clonotype was seen many times. V gene TRBV20-1 combines with J gene TRBJ1-2; no definite D call. The V end lost 1 base, the J end lost 2 bases, and 17 bases lay between the germline ends. Germline CDR1 and CDR2: DFQATT and SNEGSKA (reference sequence). This CDR3 comprises 16 residues. The CDR3 DNA sequence: TGCAGTGCTAGAGGCCCAATGGAGGAAAGCAACTATGGCTACACCTTC. Its translation is CSARGPMEESNYGYTF.

This clonotype appeared many times. The V call is TRBV6-2 or TRBV6-3, the J call TRBJ2-7; the D gene could be TRBD1 or TRBD2 (5 bases each). This CDR3 contains 14 residues. The ends were cut back, 1 base at V and 2 bases at J, with 9 bases in the middle. Germline V gene lookup returns CDR1 MNHEY and CDR2 SVGEGT. The CDR3: CASSYWDRTYEQYF. The DNA of the CDR3 is TGTGCCAGCAGTTACTGGGACCGCACCTACGAGCAGTACTTC.

This clonotype has ten or more counts. The gene calls are TRBV28 and TRBJ2-7; TRBD1 is a possible D gene (5 bases). The CDR3 has 13 amino acids. The germline V and J ends were trimmed by 8 bases and 0 bases, with 11 bases remaining between them. From germline, CDR1 is MDHEN and CDR2 SYDVKM. The CDR3 DNA reads as TGTGCCAGCGGGCAGGGTAACTCCTACGAGCAGTACTTC. It codes for CASGQGNSYEQYF.

This clonotype was observed at least ten times. This chain connects TRBV6-1 to TRBJ2-7, with TRBD2 matching 9 bases. The CDR3 spans 15 residues. With 1 base clipped from V and 0 bases from J, the junction kept 1 base outside the gene matches. Germline CDR1 is MNHNS and CDR2 is SASEGT. DNA for the CDR3: TGTGCCAGCAGTGAAGGACTAGCGGACTCCTACGAGCAGTACTTC. Amino acids: CASSEGLADSYEQYF.

This clonotype appeared many times. Compared with germline, one end of the junction differs, possibly owing to a read error. The V and J genes are TRBV5-1 and TRBJ1-5; 9 bases match TRBD1. In germline, CDR1 is SGHRS, CDR2 YFSETQ. CDR3 length: 14 residues. The CDR3 spells CASSAGTGNQPQHF. In nucleotides, the CDR3 is TGTGCCAGCAGCGCTGGGACAGGGAATCAGCCCCAGCATTTT.

This clonotype has at least ten counts. The chain has TRBV18 and TRBJ1-6; D gene ambiguous. This CDR3 is 11 amino acids long. V was trimmed by 5 bases and J by 7 bases, leaving 3 bases between them. Germline V lookup: CDR1 KGHSH, CDR2 LQKENI. The CDR3 reads CASSGNSPLHF. CDR3 DNA sequence: TGTGCCAGCTCAGGCAATTCACCCCTCCACTTT.

This clonotype was counted at least ten times. The rearrangement joins TRBV6-2 or TRBV6-3 to TRBJ2-7; 7 nucleotides match TRBD1. With 6 bases clipped from V and 4 bases from J, the junction kept 3 bases outside the gene matches. Germline loops: CDR1 MNHEY, CDR2 SVGEGT. The CDR3 loop spans 12 amino acids. The CDR3 nucleotides read TGTGCCAGCAGCGACAGGGTTTACGAGCAGTACTTC. Translating gives CASSDRVYEQYF.

CDR3 in amino acids: CASSLGEDYEQYF. CDR3 in DNA: TGTGCCAGCAGTTTGGGGGAGGACTACGAGCAGTACTTC. V and J are TRBV12-3 or TRBV12-4 and TRBJ2-7; tentative D call: TRBD2 (6 bases). The CDR3 covers 13 residues. Trimming left V 3 bases short and J 3 bases short, with 9 bases between.

This clonotype was seen repeatedly, ten times or more. The V call is TRBV28, the J call TRBJ2-5, with D hard to call. There are 14 residues in the CDR3. In germline, CDR1 is MDHEN, CDR2 SYDVKM. V gave up 3 bases and J gave up 5 bases, with 13 bases separating them. CDR3 coding DNA: TGTGCCAGCAGTTTGTACAAGGGCGCCGAGACCCAGTACTTC. It specifies CASSLYKGAETQYF.

This clonotype was seen many times. The gene calls are TRBV11-2 and TRBJ1-3, with a possible D match to TRBD1 (6 bases). The CDR3 covers 17 residues. Germline CDR1 SGHAT, CDR2 FQNNGV. With 2 bases removed from V and 0 bases from J, the gap between germline ends came to 14 bases. The CDR3 spells CASSLYRTVSSGNTIYF. The CDR3, as DNA: TGTGCCAGCAGCTTATATCGGACAGTGAGCTCTGGAAACACCATATATTTT.

This clonotype was detected a few times. The chain couples TRBV7-2 to TRBJ2-2; D ambiguous. Germline CDR1 reads SGHTA; CDR2 reads FQGNSA. V dropped 5 bases and J dropped 8 bases, with 15 bases sitting between them. The CDR3 consists of 14 residues. The CDR3, as DNA: TGTGCCAGCAGCACCGGACCAACGACTGGGGAGCTGTTTTTT. Protein product: CASSTGPTTGELFF.

This clonotype was counted many times. The rearrangement uses TRBV6-2 or TRBV6-3 and TRBJ1-1, with D possibly TRBD1 on 6 matching bases. CDR3 length equals 14 residues. The V gene's germline CDR1 is MNHEY and CDR2 SVGEGT. Trimming pared 4 bases from V and 1 base from J, leaving 10 bases between. The CDR3 reads CASSSDSSNTEAFF. The CDR3 region has the DNA TGTGCCAGCAGTTCGGACAGCTCGAACACTGAAGCTTTCTTT.